The entry below gives a single T cell receptor beta chain sequence along with its context. Which antigen it targets is not known. Per-base qualities were not stored, and no clone one base away is much larger. Enrolling through a virtual design, the prospective study's participants ranged in age from roughly 18 to 89 years and lived across around 25 United States geographic areas. In the prospective study, participants were assigned to cohorts based on the clinical history participants reported in a screening survey and a study questionnaire. For ImmuneRACE Cohort 3, a participant was defined as recovered based on two consecutive negative NP/OP PCR tests, clearance by a healthcare professional, or resolution of symptoms. In the prospective study, mobile phlebotomists collected whole blood, serum and a nasopharyngeal or oropharyngeal swab from each participant. Prospective study participants could optionally give additional blood draws and questionnaires over an approximately 2-month period. Before DNA extraction, blood samples from the prospective study were shipped at room temperature or frozen.

The sample is drawn from a study of blood T cell repertoires in COVID-19 (dated by TCRdb to about 2020). Background on the whole study: Samples covering the acute and convalescent phases of COVID-19 were provided by collaborators in the United States, Italy and Spain. The prospective study material was composed of cDNA or gDNA derived from T cells, B-cell-depleted T cells, or PBMCs. Subjects who had been exposed to COVID-19, were actively infected with it, or had recovered from it provided the deeply sampled blood TCRbeta repertoires that made up the dataset. A freely available public database, intended as a resource for researchers studying the immune response to SARS-CoV-2, is where the repertoires were released. The samples were drawn from the first 160 participants of the ongoing ImmuneRACE study and from under 1,500 subjects provided by 6 global collaborators. A de-identified subject ID, COVID-19 status, age in years and sex were almost always included in the sample metadata. Where HLA class I and class II types were available, the types were taken from metadata supplied by the sample provider, not from assay-based typing.

The immunoSEQ Assay, a bias-controlled multiplex PCR, was used to amplify TCRbeta CDR3 regions from genomic DNA. The published analysis was carried out like this. The number of nucleated cells in each sample was estimated by amplification of reference gene primers within the assay. To quantify the absolute abundance of each unique TCRbeta CDR3 rearrangement, sequence reads were collapsed and filtered. For each sample, productive Simpson clonality was calculated as the square root of Simpson's diversity index over productive rearrangements. This immuneACCESS table, as held by TCRdb, lists in-frame sequences with V and J called but not all clones. Of the missing ones, under half trace to an unresolved V gene in checked studies; the others have no known cause. V, J and clone size are taken as reported in that table, and D and trimming were inferred from the DNA itself. Counted in this sample were 290,000 or so clones; approximately 89% of them appeared once. The ten largest clones represent about 2.6% of the sample.

The germline V gene supplies CDR1 MDHEN and CDR2 SYDVKM. The CDR3 starts with the cysteine, ends with the phenylalanine, and has 16 residues. Kept here is only the CDR3 DNA, which spans 48 bases and is read in frame from base 1. Ends trimmed: V by 5 bases, J by 4 bases; bases unmatched to a gene: 7. Study-wide findings and limitations: How much clinical and demographic metadata was included differed by source and by participant, and the metadata was provided uncurated.

The rearrangement combines TRBV28 with TRBJ2-2; TRBD1 aligns with 10 central bases. The origin of this receptor is a young woman who had recovered from COVID-19. Input material: PBMCs or T cells enriched from blood (not recorded which). The CDR3 region: CASSGPGQGTTGELFF. In nucleotides, the sequence is TGTGCCAGCAGTGGCCCGGGACAGGGGACCACCGGGGAGCTGTTTTTT.